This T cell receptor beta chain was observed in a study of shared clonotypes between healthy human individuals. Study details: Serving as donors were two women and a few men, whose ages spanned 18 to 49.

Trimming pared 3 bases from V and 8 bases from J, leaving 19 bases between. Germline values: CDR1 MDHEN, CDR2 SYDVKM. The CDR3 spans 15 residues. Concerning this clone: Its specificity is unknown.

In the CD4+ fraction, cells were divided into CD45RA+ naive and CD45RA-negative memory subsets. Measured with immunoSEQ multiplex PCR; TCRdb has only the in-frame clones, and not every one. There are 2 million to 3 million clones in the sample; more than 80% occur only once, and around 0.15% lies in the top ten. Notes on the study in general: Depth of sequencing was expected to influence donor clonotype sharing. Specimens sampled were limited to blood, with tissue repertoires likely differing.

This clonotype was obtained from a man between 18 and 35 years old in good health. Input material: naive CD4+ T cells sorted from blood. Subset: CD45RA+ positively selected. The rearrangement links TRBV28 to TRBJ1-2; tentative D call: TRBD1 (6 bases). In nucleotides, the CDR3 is TGTGCCAGCAGTTTGGCCGCACAGGGCCGCTGGGGCTACACCTTC. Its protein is CASSLAAQGRWGYTF.